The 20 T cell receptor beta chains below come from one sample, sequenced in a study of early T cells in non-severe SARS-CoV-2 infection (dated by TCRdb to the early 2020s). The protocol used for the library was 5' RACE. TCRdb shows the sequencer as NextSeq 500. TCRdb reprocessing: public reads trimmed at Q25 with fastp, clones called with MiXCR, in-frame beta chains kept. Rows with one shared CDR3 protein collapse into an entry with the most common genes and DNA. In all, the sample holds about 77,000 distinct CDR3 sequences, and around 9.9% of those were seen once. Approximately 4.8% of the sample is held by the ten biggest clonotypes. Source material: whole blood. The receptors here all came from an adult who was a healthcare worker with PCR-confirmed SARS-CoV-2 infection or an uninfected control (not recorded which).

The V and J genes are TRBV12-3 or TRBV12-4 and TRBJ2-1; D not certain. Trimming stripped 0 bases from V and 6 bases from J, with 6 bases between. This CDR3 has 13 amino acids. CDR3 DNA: TGTGCCAGCAGTTTAGCGGCAGTCAATGAGCAGTTCTTC. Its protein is CASSLAAVNEQFF.

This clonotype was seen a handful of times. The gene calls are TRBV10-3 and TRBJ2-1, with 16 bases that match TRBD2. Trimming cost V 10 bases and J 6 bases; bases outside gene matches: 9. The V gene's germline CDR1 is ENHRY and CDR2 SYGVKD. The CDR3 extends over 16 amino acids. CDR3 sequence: CATHGTSGRGSNEQFF. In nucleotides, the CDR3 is TGTGCCACCCATGGGACTAGCGGGAGGGGATCCAATGAGCAGTTCTTC.

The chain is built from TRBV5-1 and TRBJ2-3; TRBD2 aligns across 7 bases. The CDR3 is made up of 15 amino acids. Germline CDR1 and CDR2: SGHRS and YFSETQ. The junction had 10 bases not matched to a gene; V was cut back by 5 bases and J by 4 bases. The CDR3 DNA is TGCGCCAGCAGTCACCACGGCGGGAGCTCAGATACGCAGTATTTT. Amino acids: CASSHHGGSSDTQYF.

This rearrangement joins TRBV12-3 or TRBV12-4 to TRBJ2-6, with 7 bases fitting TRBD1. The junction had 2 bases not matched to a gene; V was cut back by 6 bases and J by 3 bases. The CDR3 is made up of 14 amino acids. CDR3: CASSPGGGANVLTF. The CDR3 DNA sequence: TGTGCCAGCAGCCCAGGGGGTGGGGCCAACGTCCTGACTTTC.

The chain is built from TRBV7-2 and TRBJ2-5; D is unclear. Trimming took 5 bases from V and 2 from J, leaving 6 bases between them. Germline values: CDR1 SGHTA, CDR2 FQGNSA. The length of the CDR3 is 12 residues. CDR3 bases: TGTGCCAGCAGCCCCCAGCAAGAGACCCAGTACTTC. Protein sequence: CASSPQQETQYF. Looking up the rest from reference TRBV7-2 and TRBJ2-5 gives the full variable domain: GAGVSQSPSNKVTEKGKDVELRCDPISGHTALYWYRQSLGQGLEFLIYFQGNSAPDKSGLPSDRFSAERTGGSVSTLTIQRTQQEDSAVYLCASSPQQETQYFGPGTRLLVL.

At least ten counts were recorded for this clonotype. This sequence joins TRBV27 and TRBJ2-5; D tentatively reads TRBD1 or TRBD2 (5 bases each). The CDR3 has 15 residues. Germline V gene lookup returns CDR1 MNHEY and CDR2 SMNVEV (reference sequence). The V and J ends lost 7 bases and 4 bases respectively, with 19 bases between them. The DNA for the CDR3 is TGTGCCAGCAAAGTCTCCGCGAGGGGAGCAGAGACCCAGTACTTC. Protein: CASKVSARGAETQYF.

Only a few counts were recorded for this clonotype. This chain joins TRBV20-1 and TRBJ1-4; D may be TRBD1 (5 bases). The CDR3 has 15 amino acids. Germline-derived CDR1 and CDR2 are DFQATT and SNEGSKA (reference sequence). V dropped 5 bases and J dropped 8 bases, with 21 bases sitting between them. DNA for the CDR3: TGCAGTGCTGCCATAAGGGGCGGCGGGAGGGAAAAACTGTTTTTT. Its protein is CSAAIRGGGREKLFF.

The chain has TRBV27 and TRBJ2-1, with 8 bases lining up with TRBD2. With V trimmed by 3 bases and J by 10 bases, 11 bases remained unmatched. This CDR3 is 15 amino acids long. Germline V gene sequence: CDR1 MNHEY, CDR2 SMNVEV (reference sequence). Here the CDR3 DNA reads TGTGCCAGCAGTTTTGTAGCGGGGCTCGTAGGGGAGCAGTTCTTC. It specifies CASSFVAGLVGEQFF.

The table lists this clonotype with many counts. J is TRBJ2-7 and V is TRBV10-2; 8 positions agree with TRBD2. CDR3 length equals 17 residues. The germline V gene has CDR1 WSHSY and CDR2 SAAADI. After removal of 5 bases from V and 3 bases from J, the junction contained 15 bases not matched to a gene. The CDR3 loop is CASSFSWGTSRDYEQYF. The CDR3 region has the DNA TGCGCCAGCAGTTTCTCTTGGGGGACTAGTCGTGACTACGAGCAGTACTTC.

For the CDR3, the DNA is TGTGCCAGCTGCCGGGACAGGGTAGTTGCTGAGCAGTTCTTC. Translating it yields CASCRDRVVAEQFF. V usage is TRBV28 and J usage is TRBJ2-1; 9 bases are shared with TRBD1. This CDR3 region has 14 residues. V gave up 8 bases and J gave up 9 bases; unmatched junction bases: 11. Germline CDR1 MDHEN, CDR2 SYDVKM.

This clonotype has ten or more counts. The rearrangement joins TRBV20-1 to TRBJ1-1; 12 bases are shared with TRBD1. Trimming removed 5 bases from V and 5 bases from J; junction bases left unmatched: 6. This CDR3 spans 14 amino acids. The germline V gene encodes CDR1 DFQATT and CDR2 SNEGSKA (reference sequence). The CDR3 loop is CSAGTGGARTEAFF. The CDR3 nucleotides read TGCAGTGCTGGGACAGGGGGCGCTAGGACTGAAGCTTTCTTT.

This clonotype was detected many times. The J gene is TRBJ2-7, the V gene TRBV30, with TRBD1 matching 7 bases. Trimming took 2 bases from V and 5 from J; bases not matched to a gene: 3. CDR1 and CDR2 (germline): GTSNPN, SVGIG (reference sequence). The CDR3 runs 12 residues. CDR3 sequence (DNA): TGTGCCTGGAGTCCCCAGGGGGACGAGCAGTACTTC. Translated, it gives CAWSPQGDEQYF.

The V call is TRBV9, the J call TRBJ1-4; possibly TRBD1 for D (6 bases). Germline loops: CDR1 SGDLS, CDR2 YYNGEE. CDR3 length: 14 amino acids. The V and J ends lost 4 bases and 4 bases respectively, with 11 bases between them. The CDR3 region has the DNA TGTGCCAGCAGCCCAGGGGCCGGTAATGAAAAACTGTTTTTT. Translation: CASSPGAGNEKLFF.

The CDR3 coding sequence is TGCAGCGTTGGGAAGGGACTACAGTACGAGCAGTACTTC. This sequence encodes CSVGKGLQYEQYF. The chain is built from TRBV29-1 and TRBJ2-7, with TRBD2 matching 7 bases. Germline V gene sequence: CDR1 SQVTM, CDR2 ANQGSEA. The CDR3 totals 13 residues. V shed 4 bases and J 4 bases; nucleotides not matched to a gene: 7.

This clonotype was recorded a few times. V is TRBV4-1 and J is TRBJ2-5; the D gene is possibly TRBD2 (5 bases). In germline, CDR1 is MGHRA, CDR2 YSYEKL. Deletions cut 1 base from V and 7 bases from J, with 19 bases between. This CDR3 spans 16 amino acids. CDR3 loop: CASSQASLSPAGTQYF. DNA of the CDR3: TGCGCCAGCAGCCAAGCCTCCCTTTCTCCGGCGGGGACCCAGTACTTC.

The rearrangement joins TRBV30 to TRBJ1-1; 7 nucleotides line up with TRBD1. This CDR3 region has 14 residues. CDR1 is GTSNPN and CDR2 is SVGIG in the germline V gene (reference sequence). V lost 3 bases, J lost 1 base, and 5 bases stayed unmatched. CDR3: CAWRMGTANTEAFF. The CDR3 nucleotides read TGTGCCTGGAGGATGGGGACAGCGAACACTGAAGCTTTCTTT. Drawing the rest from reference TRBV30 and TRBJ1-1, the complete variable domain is SQTIHQWPATLVQPVGSPLSLECTVEGTSNPNLYWYRQAAGRGLQLLFYSVGIGQISSEVPQNLSASRPQDRQFILSSKKLLLSDSGFYLCAWRMGTANTEAFFGQGTRLTVV.

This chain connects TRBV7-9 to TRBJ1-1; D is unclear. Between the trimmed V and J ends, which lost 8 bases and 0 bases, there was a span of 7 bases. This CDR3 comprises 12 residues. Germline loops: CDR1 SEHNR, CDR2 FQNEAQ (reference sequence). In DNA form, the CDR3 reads TGTGCCAGCGTCCCGCTGAACACTGAAGCTTTCTTT. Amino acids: CASVPLNTEAFF.

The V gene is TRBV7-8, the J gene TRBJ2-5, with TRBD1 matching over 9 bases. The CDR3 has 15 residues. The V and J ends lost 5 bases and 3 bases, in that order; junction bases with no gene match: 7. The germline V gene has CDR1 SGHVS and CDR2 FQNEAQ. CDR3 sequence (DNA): TGTGCCAGCAGCCTAAGGACAGGGGAGAAAGAGACCCAGTACTTC. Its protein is CASSLRTGEKETQYF. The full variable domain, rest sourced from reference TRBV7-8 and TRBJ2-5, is GAGVSQSPRYKVAKRGQDVALRCDPISGHVSLFWYQQALGQGPEFLTYFQNEAQLDKSGLPSDRFFAERPEGSVSTLKIQRTQQEDSAVYLCASSLRTGEKETQYFGPGTRLLVL.

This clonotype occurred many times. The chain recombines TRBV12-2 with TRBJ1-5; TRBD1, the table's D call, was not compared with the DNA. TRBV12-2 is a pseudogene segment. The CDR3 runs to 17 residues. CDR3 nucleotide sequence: TGTGCAAGTCGCTATGGAAGGAGGGGGACAGACGACGAGCCCCAGCATTTT. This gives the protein CASRYGRRGTDDEPQHF.

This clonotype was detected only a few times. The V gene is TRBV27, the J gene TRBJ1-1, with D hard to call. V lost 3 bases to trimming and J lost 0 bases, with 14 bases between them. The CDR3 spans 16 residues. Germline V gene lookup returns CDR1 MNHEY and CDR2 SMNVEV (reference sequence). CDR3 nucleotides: TGTGCCAGCAGTTTTGGAGCTTTCCGTATGAACACTGAAGCTTTCTTT. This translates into CASSFGAFRMNTEAFF.